This T cell receptor (beta chain) was observed in a study of blood T cell repertoires in COVID-19. Study-wide background: Both acute and convalescent COVID-19 samples were obtained from the United States, Italy and Spain.

The authors' processing: The assay estimated nucleated cells by amplifying reference gene primers. Only in-frame clones appear in the TCRdb table, and some are missing; sequencing was by immunoSEQ multiplex PCR. The V and J calls and clone size were taken over from that table, and D and trimming were inferred from the DNA. The sample has about 140,000 clones; about nine tenths are singletons. Patients in Seattle were enrolled during active infection, then followed longitudinally. Germline CDR1 SGHRS, CDR2 YFSETQ. Between the trimmed V and J ends, which lost 3 bases and 3 bases, there was a span of 10 bases. CDR3 size: 13 residues.

Sequencing was carried out using peripheral blood. The J gene is TRBJ2-7, the V gene TRBV5-1; D remains ambiguous. The TCR sequence derives from a human donor with COVID-19, enrolled during active disease. The donor label of this sample is uncertain. The CDR3 region is CASSSLSGYEQYF. CDR3 coding DNA: TGCGCCAGCAGCTCTCTTTCGGGCTACGAGCAGTACTTC.